This TCR beta chain was sequenced in a study of siplizumab effects on memory and regulatory T cells. Assays were performed on approximately 100,000 TCR templates per sample. The assay was immunoSEQ multiplex PCR, and TCRdb's table has in-frame clones only and misses some. The sample gives tens of thousands of clones, about 90% of which show up once; approximately 30% is in the top ten. CDR3 length: 15 residues. The V gene's germline CDR1 is SGHRS and CDR2 YFSETQ. V dropped 2 bases and J dropped 0; count of bases not matched to a gene: 4. Study-level points and caveats: Among sequences traceable to unstimulated CD4+ memory cells, alloreactive ones were significantly reduced by siplizumab. Mapping to unstimulated subsets was achieved for only a minor fraction of alloreactive clones.

The table lists this clone with a count of one. No antigen is known for it. The sequenced sample consisted of CD8+ T cells sorted from blood. The receptor's source is a human donor in good health. The V gene is TRBV5-1, the J gene TRBJ2-5; TRBD1 matches at 7 bases. The CDR3: CASSLGGRDQETQYF. The CDR3 DNA sequence: TGCGCCAGCAGCTTAGGGGGCAGGGACCAAGAGACCCAGTACTTC.